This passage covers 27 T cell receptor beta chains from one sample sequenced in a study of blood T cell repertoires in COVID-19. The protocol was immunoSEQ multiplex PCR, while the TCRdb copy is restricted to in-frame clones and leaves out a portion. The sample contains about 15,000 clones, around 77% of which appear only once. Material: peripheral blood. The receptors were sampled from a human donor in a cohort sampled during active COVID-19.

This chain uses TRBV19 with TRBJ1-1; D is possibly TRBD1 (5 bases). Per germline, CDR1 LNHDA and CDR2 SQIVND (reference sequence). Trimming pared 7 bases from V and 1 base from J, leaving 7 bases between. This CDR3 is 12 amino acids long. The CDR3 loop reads CASTGRNTEAFF. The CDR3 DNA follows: TGTGCCAGTACAGGGCGGAACACTGAAGCTTTCTTT.

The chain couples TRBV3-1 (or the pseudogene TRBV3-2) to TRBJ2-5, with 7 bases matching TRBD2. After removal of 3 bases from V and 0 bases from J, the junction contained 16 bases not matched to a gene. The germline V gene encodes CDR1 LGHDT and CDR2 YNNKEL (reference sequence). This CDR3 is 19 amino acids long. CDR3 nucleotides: TGTGCCAGCAGCCACCCATCCCGCCCTAGCGGACCGTACCAAGAGACCCAGTACTTC. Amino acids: CASSHPSRPSGPYQETQYF.

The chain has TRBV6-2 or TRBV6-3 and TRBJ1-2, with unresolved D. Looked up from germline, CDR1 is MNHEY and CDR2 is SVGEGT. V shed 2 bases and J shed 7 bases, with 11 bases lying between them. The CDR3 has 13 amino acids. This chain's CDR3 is CASSYRSAGGYTF. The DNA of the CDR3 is TGTGCCAGCAGTTACCGGTCAGCGGGTGGCTACACCTTC.

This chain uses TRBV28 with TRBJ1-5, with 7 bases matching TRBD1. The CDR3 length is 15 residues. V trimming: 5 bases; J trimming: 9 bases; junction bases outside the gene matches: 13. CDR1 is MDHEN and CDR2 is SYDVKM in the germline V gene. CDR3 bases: TGTGCCAGCAGTCCAGAGGGGGCTCTTCGAGGGCCCCAGCATTTT. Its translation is CASSPEGALRGPQHF.

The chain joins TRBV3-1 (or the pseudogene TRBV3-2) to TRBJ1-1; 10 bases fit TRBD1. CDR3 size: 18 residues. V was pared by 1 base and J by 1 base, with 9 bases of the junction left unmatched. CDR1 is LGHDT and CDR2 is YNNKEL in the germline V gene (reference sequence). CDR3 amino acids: CASSQVIMGTGENTEAFF. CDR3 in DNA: TGTGCCAGCAGCCAAGTGATCATGGGGACAGGGGAGAACACTGAAGCTTTCTTT.

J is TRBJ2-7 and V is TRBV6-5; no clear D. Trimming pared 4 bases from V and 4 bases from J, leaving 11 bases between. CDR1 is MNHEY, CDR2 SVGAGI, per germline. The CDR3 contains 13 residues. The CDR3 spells CASSFGPRYEQYF. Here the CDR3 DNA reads TGTGCCAGCAGTTTTGGTCCCCGGTACGAGCAGTACTTC.

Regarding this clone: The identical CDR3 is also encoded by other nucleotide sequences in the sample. The CDR3 DNA reads as TGTGCCAGCAGCTTACGGGGCCGGGGGACTCGCGGGACCCGGGGGGAGCAGTTCTTC. Its translation: CASSLRGRGTRGTRGEQFF. The V call is TRBV7-9, the J call TRBJ2-1, with TRBD2 as a possible D gene (6 bases). Germline V gene data show CDR1 as SEHNR and CDR2 as FQNEAQ (reference sequence). The CDR3 covers 19 residues. With 2 bases removed from V and 10 bases from J, the gap between germline ends came to 30 bases.

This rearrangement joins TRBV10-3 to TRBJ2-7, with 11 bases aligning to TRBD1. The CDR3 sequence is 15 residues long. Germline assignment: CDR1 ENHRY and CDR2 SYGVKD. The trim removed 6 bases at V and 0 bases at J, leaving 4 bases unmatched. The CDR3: CAISLGTGGSYEQYF. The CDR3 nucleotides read TGTGCCATCAGCCTCGGGACAGGGGGCTCCTACGAGCAGTACTTC.

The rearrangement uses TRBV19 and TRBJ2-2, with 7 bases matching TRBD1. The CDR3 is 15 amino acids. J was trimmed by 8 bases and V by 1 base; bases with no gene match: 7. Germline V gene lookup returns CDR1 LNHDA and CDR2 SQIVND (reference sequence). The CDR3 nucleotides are TGTGCCAGTAGTATAGGGGGGACAGCCTTGGGGGAGCTGTTTTTT. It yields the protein CASSIGGTALGELFF.

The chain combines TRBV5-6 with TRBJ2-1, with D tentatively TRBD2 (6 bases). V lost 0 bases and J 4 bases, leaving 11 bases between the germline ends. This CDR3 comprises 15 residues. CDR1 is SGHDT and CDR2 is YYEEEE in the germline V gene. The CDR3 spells CASSLGGTSYNEQFF. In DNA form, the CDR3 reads TGTGCCAGCAGCTTGGGTGGGACTTCATACAATGAGCAGTTCTTC.

The CDR3 DNA reads as TGTGCCACCAGTGATACTTTAGCGGGGCCCACAGATACGCAGTATTTT. This translates into CATSDTLAGPTDTQYF. The chain employs TRBV24-1 and TRBJ2-3; 8 nucleotides line up with TRBD2. Germline CDR1 KGHDR, CDR2 SFDVKD. With 3 bases clipped from V and 2 bases from J, the junction kept 6 bases outside the gene matches. The CDR3 runs 16 residues.

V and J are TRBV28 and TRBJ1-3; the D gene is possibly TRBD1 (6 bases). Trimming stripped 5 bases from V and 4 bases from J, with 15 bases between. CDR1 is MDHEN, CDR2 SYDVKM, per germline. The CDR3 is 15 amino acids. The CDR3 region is CASSMLQGSGNTIYF. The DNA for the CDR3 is TGTGCCAGCAGTATGTTACAGGGATCCGGAAACACCATATATTTT.

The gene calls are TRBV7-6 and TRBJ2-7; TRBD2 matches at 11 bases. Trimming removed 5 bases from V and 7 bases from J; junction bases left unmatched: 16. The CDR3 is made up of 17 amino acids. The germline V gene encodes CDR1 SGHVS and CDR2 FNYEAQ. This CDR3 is CASSISWTSGPPREQYF. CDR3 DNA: TGTGCCAGCAGCATTTCTTGGACTAGCGGGCCCCCGAGGGAGCAGTACTTC.

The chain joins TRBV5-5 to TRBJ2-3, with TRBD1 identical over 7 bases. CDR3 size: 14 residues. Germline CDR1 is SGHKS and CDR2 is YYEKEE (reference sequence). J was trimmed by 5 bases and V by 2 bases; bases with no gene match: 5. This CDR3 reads CASSFDRERDTQYF. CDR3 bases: TGTGCCAGCAGCTTTGACAGGGAAAGAGATACGCAGTATTTT.

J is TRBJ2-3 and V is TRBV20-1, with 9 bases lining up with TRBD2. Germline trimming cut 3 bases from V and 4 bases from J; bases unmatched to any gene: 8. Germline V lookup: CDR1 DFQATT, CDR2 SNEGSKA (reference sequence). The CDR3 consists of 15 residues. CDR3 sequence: CSASRREGQSDTQYF. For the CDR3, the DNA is TGCAGTGCTAGTAGGCGGGAGGGCCAATCAGATACGCAGTATTTT.

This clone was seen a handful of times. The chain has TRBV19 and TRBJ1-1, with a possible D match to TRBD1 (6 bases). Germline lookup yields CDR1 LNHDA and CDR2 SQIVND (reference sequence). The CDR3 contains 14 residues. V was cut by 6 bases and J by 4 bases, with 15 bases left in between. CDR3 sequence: CASSASGEGTEAFF. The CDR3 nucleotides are TGTGCCAGTAGCGCCTCAGGGGAGGGCACTGAAGCTTTCTTT.

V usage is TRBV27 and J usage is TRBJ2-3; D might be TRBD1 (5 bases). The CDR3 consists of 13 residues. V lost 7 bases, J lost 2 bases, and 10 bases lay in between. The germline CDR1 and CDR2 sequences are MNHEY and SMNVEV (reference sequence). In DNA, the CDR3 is TGTGCCAGCACCCCGGACAACACAGATACGCAGTATTTT. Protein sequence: CASTPDNTDTQYF.

The CDR3 DNA reads TGTGCCAGCAGCTTAGGGTCAGGGGCCCCTCAAGAGACCCAGTACTTC. It is translated as CASSLGSGAPQETQYF. The rearrangement uses TRBV11-2 and TRBJ2-5, with a weak D call TRBD1 (6 bases). From germline, CDR1 is SGHAT and CDR2 FQNNGV. There are 16 residues in the CDR3. With 1 base removed from V and 2 bases from J, the gap between germline ends came to 14 bases.

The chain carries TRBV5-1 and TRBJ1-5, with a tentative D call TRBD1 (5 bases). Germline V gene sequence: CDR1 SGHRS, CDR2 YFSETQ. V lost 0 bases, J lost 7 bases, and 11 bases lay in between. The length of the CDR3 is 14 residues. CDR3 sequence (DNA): TGCGCCAGCAGCTTGGAGGCAGGGAACCAGCCCCAGCATTTT. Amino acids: CASSLEAGNQPQHF.

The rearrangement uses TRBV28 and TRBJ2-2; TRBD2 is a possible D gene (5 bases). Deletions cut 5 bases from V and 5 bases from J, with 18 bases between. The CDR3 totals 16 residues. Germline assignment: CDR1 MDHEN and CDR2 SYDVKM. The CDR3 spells CASSPQTPRGTGELFF. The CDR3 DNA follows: TGTGCCAGCAGTCCCCAGACGCCGAGAGGGACCGGGGAGCTGTTTTTT.

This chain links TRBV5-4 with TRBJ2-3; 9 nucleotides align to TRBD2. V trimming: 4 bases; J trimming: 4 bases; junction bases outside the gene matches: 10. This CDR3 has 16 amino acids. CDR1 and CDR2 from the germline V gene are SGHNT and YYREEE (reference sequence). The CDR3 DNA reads TGTGCCAGCAGCATTGGGAGCGGGGGGTATGCAGATACGCAGTATTTT. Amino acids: CASSIGSGGYADTQYF. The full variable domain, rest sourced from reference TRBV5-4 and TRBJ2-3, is ETGVTQSPTHLIKTRGQQVTLRCSSQSGHNTVSWYQQALGQGPQFIFQYYREEENGRGNFPPRFSGLQFPNYSSELNVNALELDDSALYLCASSIGSGGYADTQYFGPGTRLTVL.

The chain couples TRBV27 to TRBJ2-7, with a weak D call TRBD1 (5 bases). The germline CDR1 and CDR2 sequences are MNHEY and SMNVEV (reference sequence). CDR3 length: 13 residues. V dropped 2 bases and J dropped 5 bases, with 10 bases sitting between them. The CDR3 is CASSLQGSDEQYF. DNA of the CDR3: TGTGCCAGCAGTTTACAGGGAAGTGACGAGCAGTACTTC.

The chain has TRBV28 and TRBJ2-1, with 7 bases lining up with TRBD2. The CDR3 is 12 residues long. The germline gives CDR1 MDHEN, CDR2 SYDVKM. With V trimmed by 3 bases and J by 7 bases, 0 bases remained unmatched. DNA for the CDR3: TGTGCCAGCAGTTTGGGGGGGAATGAGCAGTTCTTC. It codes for CASSLGGNEQFF.

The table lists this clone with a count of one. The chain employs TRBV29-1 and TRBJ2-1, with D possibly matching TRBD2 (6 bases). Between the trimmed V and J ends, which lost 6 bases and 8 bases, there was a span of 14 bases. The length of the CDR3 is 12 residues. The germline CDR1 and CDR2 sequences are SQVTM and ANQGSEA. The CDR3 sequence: CSVSPGGHEQFF. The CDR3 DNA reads TGCAGCGTCTCCCCCGGGGGACATGAGCAGTTCTTC.

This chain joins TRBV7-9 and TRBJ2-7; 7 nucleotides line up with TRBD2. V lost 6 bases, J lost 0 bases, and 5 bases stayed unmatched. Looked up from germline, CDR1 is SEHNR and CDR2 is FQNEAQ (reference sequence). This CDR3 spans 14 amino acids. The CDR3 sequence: CASRIGGSSYEQYF. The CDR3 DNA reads TGTGCCAGCAGAATCGGGGGGAGCTCCTACGAGCAGTACTTC.

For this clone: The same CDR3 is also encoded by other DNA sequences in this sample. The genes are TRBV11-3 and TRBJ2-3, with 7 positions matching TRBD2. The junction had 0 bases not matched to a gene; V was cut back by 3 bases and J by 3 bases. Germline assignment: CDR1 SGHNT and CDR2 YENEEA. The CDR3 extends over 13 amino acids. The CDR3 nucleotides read TGTGCCAGCAGCTTGGGGGGGACAGATACGCAGTATTTT. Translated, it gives CASSLGGTDTQYF.

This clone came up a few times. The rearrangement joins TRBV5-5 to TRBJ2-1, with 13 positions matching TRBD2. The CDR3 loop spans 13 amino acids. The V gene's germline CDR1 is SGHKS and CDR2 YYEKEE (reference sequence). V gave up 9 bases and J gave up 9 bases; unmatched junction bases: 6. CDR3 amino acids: CAKGLAGSAEQFF. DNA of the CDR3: TGTGCCAAGGGACTAGCGGGATCGGCTGAGCAGTTCTTC.